A selection of T cell receptor beta chains follows, all from one sample in a study of T cells after yellow fever vaccination. Each CDR3 protein gets one entry after TCRdb re-called the 5' RACE reads with MiXCR. The table records around 330,000 distinct CDR3 sequences, less than 4.5% of them present only once. Sequencing was performed on PBMCs, taken on the day of the yellow fever booster vaccination. Source of these receptors: a man in his late teens or twenties who received the YFV17D yellow fever vaccine. Both conserved end residues are part of each CDR3. D genes are given only for firm matches. Part of the rows lack a size; the others show once, few, many or a class for expanded clones.

j_gene | d_gene | abundance | v_gene | CDR3nt | CDR3aa
TRBJ2-5 | NA | NA | TRBV20-1 | TGCAGTGGAAGGCAGGGAATGGAGACCCAGTACTTC | CSGRQGMETQYF
TRBJ2-1 | NA | many | TRBV7-2 | TGTGCCAGCAGCCCGTGGGCCGGTGAGCAGTTCTTC | CASSPWAGEQFF
TRBJ2-1 | NA | NA | TRBV15 | TGTGCCACCAGCATTGAGTTGGGCTCCTACAATGAGCAGTTCTTC | CATSIELGSYNEQFF
TRBJ1-5 | NA | many | TRBV20-1 | TGCAGTGCTAGAAAACTCCTCCGGGGGAGGAAGGTTAATCAGCCCCAGCATTTT | CSARKLLRGRKVNQPQHF
TRBJ2-3 | NA | many | TRBV29-1 | TGCAGCGCTGGATCGGCAGATACGCAGTATTTT | CSAGSADTQYF
TRBJ1-2 | TRBD1 | many | TRBV12-3/TRBV12-4 | TGTGCCAGCACCCAAATTACAGGGGAGGAGTATGGCTACACCTTC | CASTQITGEEYGYTF
TRBJ1-2 | NA | many | TRBV20-1 | TGCAGTGCTAGAGATAACTATGGCTACACCTTC | CSARDNYGYTF
TRBJ1-1 | NA | few | TRBV18 | TGTGCCAGCTCACCAGGGTCATCGATGAACACTGAAGCTTTCTTT | CASSPGSSMNTEAFF
TRBJ1-2 | NA | few | TRBV12-5 | TGTGCTAGTGGTTTGGTACTATCCAGGGTTGACTATGGCTACACCTTC | CASGLVLSRVDYGYTF
TRBJ2-2 | NA | many | TRBV11-1 | TGTGCCAGCAGCCCCTCGGTGGTCTTTGGGGAGCTGTTTTTT | CASSPSVVFGELFF
TRBJ2-5 | NA | NA | TRBV7-7 | TGTGCCAGCAGCTTATCTTATGGCGGGGGCGAAGAGACCCAGTACTTC | CASSLSYGGGEETQYF
TRBJ1-1 | NA | NA | TRBV6-1 | TGTGCCAGCAGGCCCACAAGGAACACTGAAGCTTTCTTT | CASRPTRNTEAFF
TRBJ2-1 | TRBD2 | few | TRBV6-5 | TGTGCCAGCAGTTACCCCGCTAGCGGGGGCTCCTACAATGAGCAGTTCTTC | CASSYPASGGSYNEQFF
TRBJ2-2 | TRBD1 | few | TRBV3-1 | TGTGCCAGCAGCCCTCCGACAGGGGGCAAGCTGTTTTTT | CASSPPTGGKLFF
TRBJ2-7 | TRBD1 | few | TRBV18 | TGTGCCAGCGCCCTAGGCGGGACAGGGACCTACGAGCAGTACTTC | CASALGGTGTYEQYF
TRBJ2-5 | NA | NA | TRBV12-3/TRBV12-4 | TGTGCCAGCAGTTTAGGAAGGCGGGGAGAAGAGACCCAGTACTTC | CASSLGRRGEETQYF
TRBJ1-1 | NA | few | TRBV20-1 | TGCAGTGCTAGGCCGGGACGGATGAACACTGAAGCTTTCTTT | CSARPGRMNTEAFF
TRBJ1-1 | NA | NA | TRBV7-2 | TGTGCCAGCAGTCCCGGGACCGGCCGTGAGGCTTTCTTT | CASSPGTGREAFF
TRBJ2-1 | TRBD2 | NA | TRBV7-9 | TGTGCCAGCAGCTTGGAGCGGGGGGCCCTCAATGAGCAGTTCTTC | CASSLERGALNEQFF
TRBJ1-6 | NA | NA | TRBV19 | TGTGCCAGTAGTGGCGGGGCGCGGGGTTCACCCCTCCACTTT | CASSGGARGSPLHF
TRBJ2-5 | NA | few | TRBV18 | TGTGCCAGCTCACCAATCGCCACACAAAACCAAGAGACCCAGTACTTC | CASSPIATQNQETQYF
TRBJ2-1 | NA | many | TRBV7-2 | TGTGCCAGCAGCTTATACGTGGAATCCTACAATGAGCAGTTCTTC | CASSLYVESYNEQFF
TRBJ2-2 | TRBD1 | few | TRBV4-3 | TGCGCCAGCAGCCAGTTCGACAGGGACCTCACCGGGGAGCTGTTTTTT | CASSQFDRDLTGELFF
TRBJ2-7 | TRBD1 | NA | TRBV5-1 | TGCGCCAGCAGCCTACTTGCCGGGACAGCCTACGAGCAGTACTTC | CASSLLAGTAYEQYF
TRBJ1-5 | NA | many | TRBV28 | TGTGCCAGCAGTTTATTCGGGTACGGAGGACAGCCCCAGCATTTT | CASSLFGYGGQPQHF
TRBJ2-1 | TRBD2 | many | TRBV5-1 | TGCGCCGCCCGACTAGCGTCAGGGAATGAGCAGTTCTTC | CAARLASGNEQFF
TRBJ1-2 | NA | few | TRBV6-6 | TGTGCCAGCAGCCGAAGGGACCCCGGGGCAAGAAACTATGGCTACACCTTC | CASSRRDPGARNYGYTF
TRBJ1-5 | TRBD1 | few | TRBV2 | TGTGCCAGCATGCGGACAGGGGATCAGCCCCAGCATTTT | CASMRTGDQPQHF
TRBJ2-2 | TRBD2 | many | TRBV3-1 | TGTGCCAGCAGCCGGGGACTAGCGGGGGCGACGGGGATCGCCGGGGAGCTGTTTTTT | CASSRGLAGATGIAGELFF